The clone carrying this T cell receptor (beta chain) appeared a single time. Its antigen is not known. The data were obtained in a study of shared clonotypes between healthy human individuals. There are 15 residues in the CDR3. The junction had 3 bases not matched to a gene; V was cut back by 2 bases and J by 5 bases. The germline V gene encodes CDR1 SGHNT and CDR2 YYREEE (reference sequence). This table comes from immunoSEQ multiplex PCR, and its TCRdb copy is limited to in-frame clones, with some not included. The table shows over 2 million clones, with approximately 95% occurring only once. The naive CD8 fraction comprised CD45RO-negative cells positively selected for CCR7 and excluded terminally differentiated effector memory CD45RA+ cells. General study results and limits: The diversity represented, both genetic and in exposure history, was limited by few donors. Rarefaction revealed incomplete sorted-subset sequencing despite large depth.

The specimen sequenced was naive CD8+ T cells sorted from blood. The chain is built from TRBV5-4 and TRBJ2-2, with 10 bases matching TRBD2. The clonotype was recovered from a man between 18 and 29 years old in good health. CDR3 coding DNA: TGTGCCAGCAGCTTAGCGGGGGGGCTTACCGGGGAGCTGTTTTTT. This codes for CASSLAGGLTGELFF.